This record looks at one T cell receptor beta chain sequence and its context. Which antigen it targets is not known. Qualities for individual bases were not recorded, and no much larger clone is one base off. The sample comes from a study of CD8+CD57+ T cells in acquired aplastic anemia (dated by TCRdb to the late 2010s). About the full investigation: On average, sorted CD4+ and CD8+ cells yielded roughly 3.4 ug of extracted DNA, with a range of roughly 0.18 to 30 ug. For healthy donor samples, the average read count was around 9.8 million for CD4+ cells and approximately 11 million for CD8+ cells. The investigation overall reported the following: No significant difference in CD8+ Simpson's diversity was found between patients and healthy controls (P=0.060). Some 30 CD8+ CDR3 sequences were found to be shared between patients and controls, but these sequences appeared to be highly expressed in patients and within the immunodominant clones of the patients.

The CDR3 holds 14 amino acids from the cysteine to the phenylalanine. Kept here is only the CDR3 DNA, which spans 42 bases and is read in frame from base 1. From a lookup of the germline V gene, CDR1 and CDR2 are SGHTA and FQGTGA. V has 2 bases trimmed and J has 7 bases trimmed; junction bases matching no gene number 7. In this study, sorted CD4+ and CD8+ T cells from the blood of healthy subjects and of severe aplastic anemia patients had their TCR repertoires deep-sequenced. Ficoll-Paque density gradient centrifugation was used to isolate peripheral blood mononuclear cells. Before DNA extraction, CD4+ and CD8+ T cells were sorted by FACS or by magnetic beads. Genomic DNA was used as template for profiling of TCR beta VDJ combinations and CDR3 sequences. An Illumina HiSeq 2000 was used for TCR repertoire sequencing. Turning to the authors' computational methods: TRBV/TRBJ rearrangement plots, CDR3 size and DJ length profiles, and Simpson's diversity index were used to assess repertoires. The immunodominant clone was defined as the most abundant DNA sequence in deep sequencing data. CDR3 amino acid sequences were checked for sharing across subjects and were also compared against the VDJdb database and published repertoires. Starting from the raw public reads, TCRdb applied fastp trimming at Q25, assembled clones with MiXCR and retained in-frame beta chains. Each entry merges the rows of one CDR3 protein and shows their most common DNA and genes. Clone size and V and J calls follow TCRdb, not the original study. Present in this sample are about 190,000 distinct CDR3 sequences, about 53% of which were seen just once. The ten top clones hold about 15% of the sample.

The specimen sequenced was sorted CD4+, CD8+, or CD8+CD57+ T cells (not recorded which) from PBMCs. This TCR was recovered from a human donor in good health, serving as a control. The sequence joins TRBV7-3 to TRBJ1-2; the central 7 bases match TRBD1. The CDR3 corresponds to CASSLPSDRAGYTF. The DNA sequence is as follows: TGTGCCAGCAGCTTACCCTCAGACAGGGCTGGCTACACCTTC.